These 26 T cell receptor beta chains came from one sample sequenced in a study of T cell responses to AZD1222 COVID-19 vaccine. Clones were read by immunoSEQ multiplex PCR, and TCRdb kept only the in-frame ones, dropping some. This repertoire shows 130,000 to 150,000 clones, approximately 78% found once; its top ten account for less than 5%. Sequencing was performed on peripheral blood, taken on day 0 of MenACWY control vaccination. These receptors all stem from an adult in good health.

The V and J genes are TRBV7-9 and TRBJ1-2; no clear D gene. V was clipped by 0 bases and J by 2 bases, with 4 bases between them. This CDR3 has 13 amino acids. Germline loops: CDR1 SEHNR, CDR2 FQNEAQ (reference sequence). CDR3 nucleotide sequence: TGTGCCAGCAGCTTAGCGTTCAACTATGGCTACACCTTC. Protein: CASSLAFNYGYTF. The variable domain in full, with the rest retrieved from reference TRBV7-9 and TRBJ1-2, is DTGVSQNPRHKITKRGQNVTFRCDPISEHNRLYWYRQTLGQGPEFLTYFQNEAQLEKSRLLSDRFSAERPKGSFSTLEIQRTEQGDSAMYLCASSLAFNYGYTFGSGTRLTVV.

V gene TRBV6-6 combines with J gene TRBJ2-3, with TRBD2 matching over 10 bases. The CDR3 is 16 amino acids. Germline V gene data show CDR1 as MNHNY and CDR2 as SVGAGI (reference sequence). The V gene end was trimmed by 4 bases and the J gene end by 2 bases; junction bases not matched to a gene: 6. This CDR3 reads CASSSRSGGATDTQYF. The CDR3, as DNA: TGTGCCAGCAGTTCCCGGAGCGGGGGGGCCACAGATACGCAGTATTTT.

The CDR3 reads CASSLYDRVEQYV. The CDR3 nucleotides read TGTGCCAGCAGTTTATACGACAGGGTTGAGCAGTACGTC. The chain recombines TRBV27 with TRBJ2-7; 7 bases match TRBD1. CDR3 length equals 13 residues. Germline loops: CDR1 MNHEY, CDR2 SMNVEV (reference sequence). The trim removed 1 base at V and 7 bases at J, leaving 4 bases unmatched.

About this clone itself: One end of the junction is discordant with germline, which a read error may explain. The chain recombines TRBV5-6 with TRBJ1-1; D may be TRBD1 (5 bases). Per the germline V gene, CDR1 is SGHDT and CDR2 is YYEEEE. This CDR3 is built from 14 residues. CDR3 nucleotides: TGTGCCAGCAGCTGGGGACCCGTGAACCCTGAAGCTTTCTTT. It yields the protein CASSWGPVNPEAFF. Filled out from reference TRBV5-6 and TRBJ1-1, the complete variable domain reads DAGVTQSPTHLIKTRGQQVTLRCSPKSGHDTVSWYQQALGQGPQFIFQYYEEEERQRGNFPDRFSGHQFPNYSSELNVNALLLGDSALYLCASSWGPVNPEAFFGQGTRLTVV.

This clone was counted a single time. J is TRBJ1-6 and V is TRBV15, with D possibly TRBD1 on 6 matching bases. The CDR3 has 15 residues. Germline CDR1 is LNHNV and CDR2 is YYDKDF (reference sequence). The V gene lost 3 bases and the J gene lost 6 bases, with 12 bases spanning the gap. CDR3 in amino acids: CATSSRTGFNSPLHF. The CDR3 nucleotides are TGTGCCACCAGCAGTCGCACAGGGTTTAATTCACCCCTCCACTTT.

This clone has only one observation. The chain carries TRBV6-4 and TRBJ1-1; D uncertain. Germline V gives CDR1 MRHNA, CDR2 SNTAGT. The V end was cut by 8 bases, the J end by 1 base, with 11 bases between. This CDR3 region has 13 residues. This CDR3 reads CASSAEENTEAFF. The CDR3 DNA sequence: TGTGCCAGCTCCGCAGAAGAGAACACTGAAGCTTTCTTT.

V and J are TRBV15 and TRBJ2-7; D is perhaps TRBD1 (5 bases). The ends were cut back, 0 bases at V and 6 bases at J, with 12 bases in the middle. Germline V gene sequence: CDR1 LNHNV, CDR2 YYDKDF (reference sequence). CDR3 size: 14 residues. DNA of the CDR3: TGTGCCACCAGCAGAGATCAGGGAACGTCCGAGCAGTACTTC. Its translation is CATSRDQGTSEQYF.

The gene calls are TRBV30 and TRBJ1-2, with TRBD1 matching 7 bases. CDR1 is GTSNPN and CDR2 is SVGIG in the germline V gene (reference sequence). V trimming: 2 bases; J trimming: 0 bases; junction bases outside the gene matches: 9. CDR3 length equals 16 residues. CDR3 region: CAWSRTWGQPNYGYTF. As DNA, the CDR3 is TGTGCCTGGAGTCGAACCTGGGGACAGCCTAACTATGGCTACACCTTC.

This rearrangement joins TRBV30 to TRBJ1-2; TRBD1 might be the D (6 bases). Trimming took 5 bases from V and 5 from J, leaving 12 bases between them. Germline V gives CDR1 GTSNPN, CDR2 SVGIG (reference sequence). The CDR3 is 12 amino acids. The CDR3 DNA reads TGTGCCTGGTCCGGACAGCGGTATGGCTACACCTTC. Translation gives CAWSGQRYGYTF.

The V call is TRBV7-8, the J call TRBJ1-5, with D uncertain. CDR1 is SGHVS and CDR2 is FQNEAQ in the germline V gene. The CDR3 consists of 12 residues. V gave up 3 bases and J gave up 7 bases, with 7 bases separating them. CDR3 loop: CASSFEGQPQHF. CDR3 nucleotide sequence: TGTGCCAGCAGCTTTGAAGGGCAGCCCCAGCATTTT.

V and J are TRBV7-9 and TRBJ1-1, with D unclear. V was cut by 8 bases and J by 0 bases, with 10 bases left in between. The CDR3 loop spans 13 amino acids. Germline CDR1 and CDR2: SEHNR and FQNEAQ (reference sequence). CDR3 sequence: CASCQTLNTEAFF. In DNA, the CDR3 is TGTGCCAGCTGCCAGACCTTGAACACTGAAGCTTTCTTT.

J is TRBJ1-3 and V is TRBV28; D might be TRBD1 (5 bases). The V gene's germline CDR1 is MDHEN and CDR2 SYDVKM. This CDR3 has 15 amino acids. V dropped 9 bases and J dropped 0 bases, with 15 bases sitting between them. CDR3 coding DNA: TGTGCCAGTGCGACCGGGACCCACTCTGGAAACACCATATATTTT. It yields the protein CASATGTHSGNTIYF.

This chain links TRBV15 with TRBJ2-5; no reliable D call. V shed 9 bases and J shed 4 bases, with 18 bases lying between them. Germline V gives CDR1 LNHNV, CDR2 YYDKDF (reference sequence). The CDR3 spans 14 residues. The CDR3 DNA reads TGTGCCACAAGTCCGCCCGCGGTGGGAGAGACCCAGTACTTC. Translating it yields CATSPPAVGETQYF.

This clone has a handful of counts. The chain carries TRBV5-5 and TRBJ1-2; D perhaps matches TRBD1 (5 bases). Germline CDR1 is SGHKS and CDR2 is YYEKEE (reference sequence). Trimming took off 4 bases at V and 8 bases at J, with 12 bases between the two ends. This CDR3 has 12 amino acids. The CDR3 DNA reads TGTGCCAGCAGCCTGGGACCGTTCGGCTACACCTTC. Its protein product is CASSLGPFGYTF.

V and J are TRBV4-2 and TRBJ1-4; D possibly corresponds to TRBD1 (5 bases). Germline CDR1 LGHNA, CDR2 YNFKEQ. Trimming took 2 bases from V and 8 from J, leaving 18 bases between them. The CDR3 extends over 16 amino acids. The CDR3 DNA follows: TGTGCCAGCAGCCAAAGGGAGAGGACATTAAGGGAAAAACTGTTTTTT. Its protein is CASSQRERTLREKLFF.

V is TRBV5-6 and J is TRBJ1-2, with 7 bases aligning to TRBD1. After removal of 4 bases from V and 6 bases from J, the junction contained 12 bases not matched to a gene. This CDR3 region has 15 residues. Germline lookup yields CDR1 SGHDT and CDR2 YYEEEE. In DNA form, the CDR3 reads TGTGCCAGCAGCGCCCGGACAGGTCCAGAACATGGCTACACCTTC. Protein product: CASSARTGPEHGYTF.

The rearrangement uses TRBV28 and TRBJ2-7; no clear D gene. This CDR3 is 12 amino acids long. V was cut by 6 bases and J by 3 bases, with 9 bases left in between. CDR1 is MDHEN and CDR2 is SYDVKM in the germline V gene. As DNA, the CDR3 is TGTGCCAGCAGCAAGGACGGCTACGAGCAGTACGTC. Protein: CASSKDGYEQYV.

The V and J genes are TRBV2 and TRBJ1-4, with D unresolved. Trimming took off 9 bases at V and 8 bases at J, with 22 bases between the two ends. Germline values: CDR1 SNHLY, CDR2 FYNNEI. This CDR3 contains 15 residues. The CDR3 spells CASHPARGREEKLFF. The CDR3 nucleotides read TGTGCCAGTCACCCCGCCCGGGGTAGGGAGGAAAAACTGTTTTTT.

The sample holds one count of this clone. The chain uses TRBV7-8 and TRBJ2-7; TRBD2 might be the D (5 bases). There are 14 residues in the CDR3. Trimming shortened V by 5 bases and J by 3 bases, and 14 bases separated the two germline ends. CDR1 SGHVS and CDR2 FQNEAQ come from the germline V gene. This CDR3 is CASSPGLSLYEQYF. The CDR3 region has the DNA TGTGCCAGCAGCCCCGGACTGTCTCTCTACGAGCAGTACTTC.

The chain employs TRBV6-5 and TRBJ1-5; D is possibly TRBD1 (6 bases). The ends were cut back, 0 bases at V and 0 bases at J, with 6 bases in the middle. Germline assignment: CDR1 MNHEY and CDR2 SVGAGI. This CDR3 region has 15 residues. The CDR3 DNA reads TGTGCCAGCAGTTACTCGGGGGCTAGCAATCAGCCCCAGCATTTT. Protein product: CASSYSGASNQPQHF.

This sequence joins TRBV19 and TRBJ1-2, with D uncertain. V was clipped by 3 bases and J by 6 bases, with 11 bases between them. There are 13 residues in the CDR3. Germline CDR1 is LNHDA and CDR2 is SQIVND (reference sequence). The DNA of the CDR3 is TGTGCCAGTAGTATGGCGGCGGTGGATGGCTACACCTTC. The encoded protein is CASSMAAVDGYTF.

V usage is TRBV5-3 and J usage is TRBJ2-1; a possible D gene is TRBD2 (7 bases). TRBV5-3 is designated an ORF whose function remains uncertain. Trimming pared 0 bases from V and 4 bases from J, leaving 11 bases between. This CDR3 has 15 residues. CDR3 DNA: TGTGCCAGAAGCTTGGGCCGGGGGGCATACAATGAGCAGTTCTTC. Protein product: CARSLGRGAYNEQFF.

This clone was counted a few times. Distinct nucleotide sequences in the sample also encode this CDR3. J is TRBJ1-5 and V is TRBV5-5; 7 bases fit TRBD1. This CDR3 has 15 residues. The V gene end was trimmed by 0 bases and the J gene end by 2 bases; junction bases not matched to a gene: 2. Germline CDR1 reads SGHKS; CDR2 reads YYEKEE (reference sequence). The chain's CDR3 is CASSLDTGGNQPQHF. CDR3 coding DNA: TGTGCCAGCAGCTTGGATACAGGGGGCAATCAGCCCCAGCATTTT.

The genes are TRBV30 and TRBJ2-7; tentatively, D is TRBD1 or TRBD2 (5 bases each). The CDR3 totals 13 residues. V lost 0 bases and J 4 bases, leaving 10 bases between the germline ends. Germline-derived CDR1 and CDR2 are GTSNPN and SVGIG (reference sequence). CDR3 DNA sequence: TGTGCCTGGAGTGTCGGGGACCGTTACGAGCAGTACGTC. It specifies CAWSVGDRYEQYV.

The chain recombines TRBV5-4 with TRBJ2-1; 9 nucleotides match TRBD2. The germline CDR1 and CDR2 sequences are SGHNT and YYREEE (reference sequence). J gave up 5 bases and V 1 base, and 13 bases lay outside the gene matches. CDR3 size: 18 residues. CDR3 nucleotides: TGTGCCAGCAGCTTGTTCCCAGCGGGGGGCCCTCGGAACAATGAGCAGTTCTTC. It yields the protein CASSLFPAGGPRNNEQFF. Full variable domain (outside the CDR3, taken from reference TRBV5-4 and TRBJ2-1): ETGVTQSPTHLIKTRGQQVTLRCSSQSGHNTVSWYQQALGQGPQFIFQYYREEENGRGNFPPRFSGLQFPNYSSELNVNALELDDSALYLCASSLFPAGGPRNNEQFFGPGTRLTVL.

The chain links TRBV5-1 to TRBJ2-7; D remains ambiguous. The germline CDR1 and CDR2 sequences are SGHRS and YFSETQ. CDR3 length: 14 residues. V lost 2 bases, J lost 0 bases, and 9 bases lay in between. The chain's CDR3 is CASSFGGSSYEQYF. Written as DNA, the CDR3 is TGCGCCAGCAGCTTTGGCGGTAGCTCCTACGAGCAGTACTTC. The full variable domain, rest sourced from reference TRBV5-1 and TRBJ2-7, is KAGVTQTPRYLIKTRGQQVTLSCSPISGHRSVSWYQQTPGQGLQFLFEYFSETQRNKGNFPGRFSGRQFSNSRSEMNVSTLELGDSALYLCASSFGGSSYEQYFGPGTRLTVT.